The 20 T cell receptor beta chains listed next were all sequenced from one sample in a study of T cell responses to AZD1222 COVID-19 vaccine. The protocol was immunoSEQ multiplex PCR, while the TCRdb copy is restricted to in-frame clones and leaves out a portion. The table shows approximately 170,000 clones, with approximately 92% occurring only once. Sequencing was performed on peripheral blood, taken on day 0 of AZD1222 vaccination. The receptors stem from an adult in good health.

This rearrangement joins TRBV6-5 to TRBJ1-1; D not resolved. The germline CDR1 and CDR2 sequences are MNHEY and SVGAGI. Trimming took 7 bases from V and 8 from J, leaving 11 bases between them. The CDR3 contains 11 residues. As DNA, the CDR3 is TGTGCCAGCACGCCCCTCGAAGAAGCTTTCTTT. Translation: CASTPLEEAFF.

V and J are TRBV5-8 and TRBJ2-5; the D gene is possibly TRBD2 (7 bases). Germline V lookup: CDR1 SGHTS, CDR2 YDEGEE. V gave up 3 bases and J gave up 5 bases, with 17 bases separating them. The CDR3 consists of 15 residues. CDR3 sequence: CASSSSGGTRETQYF. For the CDR3, the DNA is TGTGCCAGCAGCTCCTCGGGGGGCACCCGGGAGACCCAGTACTTC.

The V gene is TRBV6-5, the J gene TRBJ1-1; D call uncertain. V lost 1 base and J lost 3, with 9 bases in between. This CDR3 is built from 14 residues. The germline V gene has CDR1 MNHEY and CDR2 SVGAGI. The CDR3 loop is CASSYFGKYTEAFF. In DNA, the CDR3 is TGTGCCAGCAGTTACTTCGGGAAGTACACTGAAGCTTTCTTT.

The chain uses TRBV5-6 and TRBJ2-5; D gene ambiguous. The CDR3 contains 13 residues. The V end lost 4 bases, the J end lost 1 base, and 8 bases lay between the germline ends. Germline CDR1 reads SGHDT; CDR2 reads YYEEEE. CDR3 coding DNA: TGTGCCAGCAGCCGCGGACGCCAAGAGACCCAGTACTTC. It codes for CASSRGRQETQYF.

The V call is TRBV20-1, the J call TRBJ2-3; D may be TRBD2 (6 bases). This CDR3 region has 11 residues. The germline gives CDR1 DFQATT, CDR2 SNEGSKA (reference sequence). DNA of the CDR3: TGCAGCGCCTTACGGGCGGGGACCTTATATTTT. Translation gives CSALRAGTLYF.

This CDR3 is CASSLTGTTEAFF. The CDR3 nucleotides read TGTGCCAGCAGCTTGACAGGGACCACTGAAGCTTTCTTT. The chain employs TRBV7-9 and TRBJ1-1; 7 bases are shared with TRBD1. Germline V gives CDR1 SEHNR, CDR2 FQNEAQ (reference sequence). CDR3 length: 13 residues. With V trimmed by 3 bases and J by 4 bases, 2 bases remained unmatched.

V is TRBV10-1 and J is TRBJ2-3; 9 bases fit TRBD2. This CDR3 spans 15 amino acids. V shed 4 bases and J 1 base; nucleotides not matched to a gene: 3. The V gene's germline CDR1 is WNHNN and CDR2 SYGVQD (reference sequence). DNA for the CDR3: TGCGCCAGCAGTGGTTGGACTAGCGGCACAGATACGCAGTATTTT. Residues: CASSGWTSGTDTQYF.

The rearrangement uses TRBV27 and TRBJ2-2; TRBD1 aligns across 7 bases. Germline trimming cut 8 bases from V and 5 bases from J; bases unmatched to any gene: 20. There are 18 residues in the CDR3. Germline V gene lookup returns CDR1 MNHEY and CDR2 SMNVEV (reference sequence). In DNA, the CDR3 is TGTGCCAGCTCAAAGGCCGGGACAGTTAGGTTGGGTACCGGGGAGCTGTTTTTT. Amino acids: CASSKAGTVRLGTGELFF.

The chain uses TRBV24-1 and TRBJ2-7, with a weak D call TRBD2 (5 bases). The CDR3 has 15 residues. Trimming took 1 base from V and 3 from J, leaving 12 bases between them. In germline, CDR1 is KGHDR, CDR2 SFDVKD. Here the CDR3 DNA reads TGTGCCACCAGTGATTTTAATTTTGACTACTACGAGCAGTACGTC. It translates to CATSDFNFDYYEQYV.

The chain links TRBV6-5 to TRBJ1-1; D gene unclear. This CDR3 is 12 amino acids long. Trimming took 7 bases from V and 7 from J, leaving 13 bases between them. Germline CDR1 reads MNHEY; CDR2 reads SVGAGI. For the CDR3, the DNA is TGTGCCAGCATACGGGTCTCGGGTGAAGCTTTCTTT. Translation: CASIRVSGEAFF.

J is TRBJ2-2 and V is TRBV19, with a weak D call TRBD1 (5 bases). CDR1 is LNHDA, CDR2 SQIVND, per germline (reference sequence). Deletions cut 7 bases from V and 4 bases from J, with 16 bases between. There are 15 residues in the CDR3. CDR3 residues: CASTGRQGVTGELFF. CDR3 bases: TGTGCCAGTACCGGTCGGCAGGGCGTCACCGGGGAGCTGTTTTTT.

The chain joins TRBV4-1 to TRBJ1-1, with TRBD1 matching over 7 bases. The CDR3 has 14 amino acids. The J segment lost 6 bases and the V segment lost 3 bases, leaving 7 bases of the junction unmatched. Germline loops: CDR1 MGHRA, CDR2 YSYEKL. The CDR3 sequence: CASSQTGSVPEAFF. The CDR3 DNA sequence: TGCGCCAGCAGCCAGACAGGGAGTGTCCCTGAAGCTTTCTTT.

As for this clone: The sample has other DNA sequences that encode this CDR3 too. The rearrangement joins TRBV6-5 to TRBJ1-1, with a tentative D call TRBD1 (5 bases). There are 14 residues in the CDR3. Germline V gene data show CDR1 as MNHEY and CDR2 as SVGAGI. V was pared by 2 bases and J by 1 base, with 8 bases between. In nucleotides, the CDR3 is TGTGCCAGCAGTTACCTTCAGGGGAACACTGAAGCTTTCTTT. Amino acid sequence: CASSYLQGNTEAFF.

The chain carries TRBV7-8 and TRBJ1-5; the D is unclear. This CDR3 is 17 amino acids long. In germline, CDR1 is SGHVS, CDR2 FQNEAQ. Trimming took off 1 base at V and 3 bases at J, with 16 bases between the two ends. CDR3 sequence reads: CASSLGRVGSYNQPQHF. The CDR3 DNA is TGTGCCAGCAGCTTAGGCCGGGTCGGCAGCTACAATCAGCCCCAGCATTTT.

This rearrangement joins TRBV6-1 to TRBJ2-7, with 8 bases that match TRBD1. The CDR3 is 15 residues long. Germline CDR1 is MNHNS and CDR2 is SASEGT. V dropped 2 bases and J dropped 4; count of bases not matched to a gene: 7. In DNA, the CDR3 is TGTGCCAGCAGTGAATACGCAGGGGGCAAGTACGAGCAGTACTTC. Encoded protein: CASSEYAGGKYEQYF.

The V call is TRBV25-1, the J call TRBJ1-1; no reliable D call. This CDR3 region has 10 residues. Germline CDR1 is MGHDK and CDR2 is SYGVNS. With 4 bases removed from V and 6 bases from J, the gap between germline ends came to 3 bases. The CDR3 loop is CASSASEAFF. CDR3 sequence (DNA): TGTGCCAGCAGTGCTTCTGAAGCTTTCTTT.

As concerns this clone: At one of its ends the junction is not consistent with the germline gene, which may arise from a read error. CDR3 sequence (DNA): TGTGCCAGCAGTCCACAGGGGGCTATATACTTC. Translating gives CASSPQGAIYF. The chain carries TRBV28 and TRBJ1-2, with 9 bases matching TRBD1. The germline CDR1 and CDR2 sequences are MDHEN and SYDVKM. This CDR3 has 11 residues.

The CDR3 DNA follows: TGTGCCAGCAGTTTAGGTCAGTTCTACGAGCAGTACTTC. As protein: CASSLGQFYEQYF. The chain has TRBV12-3 or TRBV12-4 and TRBJ2-7; D remains unclear. The CDR3 is made up of 13 amino acids. V gave up 1 base and J gave up 3 bases, with 7 bases separating them.

This chain links TRBV2 with TRBJ1-5, with 9 bases fitting TRBD1. This CDR3 is 15 amino acids long. The germline V gene has CDR1 SNHLY and CDR2 FYNNEI. V lost 6 bases and J lost 2; bases outside the gene matches: 5. The CDR3 protein is CASRQGALGNQPQHF. For the CDR3, the DNA is TGTGCCAGCAGACAGGGGGCCCTTGGCAATCAGCCCCAGCATTTT. The complete variable domain, with remaining parts taken from reference TRBV2 and TRBJ1-5, reads EPEVTQTPSHQVTQMGQEVILRCVPISNHLYFYWYRQILGQKVEFLVSFYNNEISEKSEIFDDQFSVERPDGSNFTLKIRSTKLEDSAMYFCASRQGALGNQPQHFGDGTRLSIL.

The gene calls are TRBV18 and TRBJ2-7; possibly TRBD2 for D (5 bases). Trimming left V 5 bases short and J 0 bases short, with 14 bases between. There are 15 residues in the CDR3. Germline CDR1 is KGHSH and CDR2 is LQKENI. For the CDR3, the DNA is TGTGCCAGCTCAGCCGGACTCGCCGCCTCCTACGAGCAGTACTTC. Amino acid sequence: CASSAGLAASYEQYF.